This T cell receptor beta chain was captured by sequencing in a study of blood T cell repertoires in COVID-19. V was cut by 5 bases and J by 0 bases, with 14 bases left in between. The CDR3 totals 16 residues. Germline CDR1 and CDR2: MDHEN and SYDVKM. This clone has only a few counts. The protocol was immunoSEQ multiplex PCR, while the TCRdb copy is restricted to in-frame clones and leaves out a portion. Of about 390,000 clones in the sample, about 87% were seen once. The rearrangement joins TRBV28 to TRBJ1-3; no definite D call. The receptor's source is a woman aged 45-65 years who had recovered from COVID-19. Sequencing used PBMCs or T cells enriched from blood (not recorded which). The CDR3 sequence is CASSLLRRLSGNTIYF. CDR3 bases: TGTGCCAGCAGTCTATTGAGGAGGCTCTCTGGAAACACCATATATTTT.